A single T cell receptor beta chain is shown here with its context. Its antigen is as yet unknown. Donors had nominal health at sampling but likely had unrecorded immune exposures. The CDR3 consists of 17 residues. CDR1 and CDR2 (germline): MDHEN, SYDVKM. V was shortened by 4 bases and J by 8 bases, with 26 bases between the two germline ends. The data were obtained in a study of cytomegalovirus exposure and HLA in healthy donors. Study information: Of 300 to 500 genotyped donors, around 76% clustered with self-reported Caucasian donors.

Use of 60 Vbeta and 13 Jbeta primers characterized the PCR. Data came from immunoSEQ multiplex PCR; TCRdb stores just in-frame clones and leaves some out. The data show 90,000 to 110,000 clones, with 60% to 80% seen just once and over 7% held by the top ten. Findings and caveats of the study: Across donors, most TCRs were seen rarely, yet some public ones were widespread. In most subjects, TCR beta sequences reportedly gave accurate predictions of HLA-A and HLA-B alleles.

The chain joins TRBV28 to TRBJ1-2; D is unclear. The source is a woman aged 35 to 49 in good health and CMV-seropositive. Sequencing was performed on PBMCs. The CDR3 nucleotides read TGTGCCAGCAGTTCCCCGGCAATTGGCTCGAGGGTGAGGGGCTACACCTTC. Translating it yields CASSSPAIGSRVRGYTF.